The clone carrying this T cell receptor beta chain has a count of ten or more. Its target is not known. The germline CDR1 and CDR2 sequences are SGDLS and YYNGEE. The CDR3 covers 13 residues. Trimming removed 2 bases from V and 1 base from J, with 6 bases in between. Patients were excluded because of uncontrolled infection, other autoimmune disease, pregnancy or lactation. Fresh peripheral blood, roughly 10 ml, was the source of the PBMCs. This specimen belongs to a study of T cells in Graves' hyperthyroidism and ophthalmopathy. Study results and limitations: Stable hyperthyroidism was told apart from ophthalmopathy by a model built on 13 V-J features. Blood also carried most thyroid clonotypes expanded above 0.001.

RNA transcripts were the template for amplifying TCR beta CDR3 regions. HTBI primers were the set used in a first-round RT-PCR of the TCR CDR3. In TCRdb, the multiplex PCR reads were re-called with MiXCR into one record per CDR3 protein. In the table there are about 380,000 distinct CDR3 sequences, roughly 15% of which are singletons. The clonotype was recovered from a woman in her thirties with Graves' ophthalmopathy. This sequence joins TRBV9 and TRBJ2-5; D remains ambiguous. Sequenced material: blood. In nucleotides, the CDR3 is TGTGCCAGCAGCGTGTCGCCCCAAGAGACCCAGTACTTC. Its translation is CASSVSPQETQYF.